These T cell receptor beta chains were read from a single sample in a study of T cell responses to AZD1222 COVID-19 vaccine. The data were produced by immunoSEQ multiplex PCR, yet TCRdb's version contains in-frame clones alone and is incomplete. The table shows approximately 170,000 clones, with 88% occurring only once. This specimen was peripheral blood, taken 28 days after the second AZD1222 dose. The receptors stem from an adult who received the AZD1222 COVID-19 vaccine. Each CDR3 is given with its conserved first and last residue. Fields, in order: D gene, CDR3 length, J gene, V gene, clone size, CDR3 protein, CDR3 DNA. D genes are given only for firm matches. Expanded clones get a size class; other rows say once, few or many, or leave the size out.

d_gene: TRBD1; len: 13; j_gene: TRBJ2-5; v_gene: TRBV5-4; abundance: -; CDR3aa: CASSIDRVETQYF; CDR3nt: TGTGCCAGCAGCATTGACAGGGTGGAGACCCAGTACTTC
d_gene: TRBD1; len: 16; j_gene: TRBJ1-2; v_gene: TRBV5-1; abundance: -; CDR3aa: CASSRETGGSPYGYTF; CDR3nt: TGCGCCAGCAGCCGGGAGACAGGGGGCTCCCCCTATGGCTACACCTTC
d_gene: TRBD1; len: 13; j_gene: TRBJ2-7; v_gene: TRBV7-6; abundance: -; CDR3aa: CASSRTGDYEQYF; CDR3nt: TGTGCCAGCAGCCGGACAGGGGACTACGAGCAGTACTTC
d_gene: TRBD2; len: 15; j_gene: TRBJ2-1; v_gene: TRBV19; abundance: -; CDR3aa: CASSIGLAGNNEQFF; CDR3nt: TGTGCCAGTAGTATTGGTCTAGCGGGGAATAATGAGCAGTTCTTC
d_gene: -; len: 16; j_gene: TRBJ1-3; v_gene: TRBV9; abundance: -; CDR3aa: CASTPTGALSGNTIYF; CDR3nt: TGTGCCAGCACCCCGACAGGAGCTCTCTCTGGAAACACCATATATTTT
d_gene: -; len: 12; j_gene: TRBJ2-2; v_gene: TRBV3-1/TRBV3-2; abundance: -; CDR3aa: CASSRGTGELFF; CDR3nt: TGTGCCAGCAGCCGGGGAACCGGGGAGCTGTTTTTT
d_gene: -; len: 12; j_gene: TRBJ2-7; v_gene: TRBV2; abundance: -; CDR3aa: CATSGHTYEQYF; CDR3nt: TGTGCCACCTCGGGACATACCTACGAGCAGTACTTC
d_gene: -; len: 13; j_gene: TRBJ2-7; v_gene: TRBV7-8; abundance: -; CDR3aa: CASSRNRPYEQYF; CDR3nt: TGTGCCAGCAGCCGGAACAGACCCTACGAGCAGTACTTC
d_gene: -; len: 15; j_gene: TRBJ1-2; v_gene: TRBV4-3; abundance: -; CDR3aa: CASSQGNRVNYGYTF; CDR3nt: TGCGCCAGCAGCCAAGGTAACAGAGTCAACTATGGCTACACCTTC
d_gene: -; len: 14; j_gene: TRBJ1-3; v_gene: TRBV5-1; abundance: -; CDR3aa: CASSLDNSGNTIYF; CDR3nt: TGCGCCAGCAGCTTGGATAACTCTGGAAACACCATATATTTT
d_gene: TRBD2; len: 17; j_gene: TRBJ2-7; v_gene: TRBV7-2; abundance: once; CDR3aa: CASSLVSSGIPSYEQYF; CDR3nt: TGTGCCAGCAGCTTAGTCTCAAGCGGGATCCCCAGCTACGAGCAGTACTTC
d_gene: TRBD2; len: 13; j_gene: TRBJ2-1; v_gene: TRBV6-5; abundance: -; CDR3aa: CASRTSGAEEQFF; CDR3nt: TGTGCCAGCAGGACTAGCGGGGCGGAGGAGCAGTTCTTC
d_gene: -; len: 13; j_gene: TRBJ1-1; v_gene: TRBV6-5; abundance: -; CDR3aa: CASRRTDNTEAFF; CDR3nt: TGTGCCAGCAGGAGGACAGACAACACTGAAGCTTTCTTT
d_gene: -; len: 14; j_gene: TRBJ1-1; v_gene: TRBV19; abundance: few; CDR3aa: CASREGGVLAEAFF; CDR3nt: TGTGCCAGTCGGGAGGGAGGGGTGCTTGCTGAAGCTTTCTTT